This TCR beta chain appears in the sequencing data of a study of shared clonotypes between healthy human individuals. Study information: There were three CD4 naive, three CD4 memory, two CD8 naive and one CD8 memory plates per donor.

V was clipped by 4 bases and J by 3 bases, with 13 bases between them. Germline V gene lookup returns CDR1 SEHNR and CDR2 FQNEAQ (reference sequence). The CDR3 consists of 14 residues. Original analysis: ImmunoSEQ yielded junction-only sequences lacking quality scores, so filtering differed. The assay was immunoSEQ multiplex PCR, and TCRdb's table has in-frame clones only and misses some. V, J and clone size were drawn from that table, and D and trimming were deduced from the DNA. This table holds about 2 million clones, about 95% found once. CD45RO negativity and positive selection for CCR7 defined naive CD8 cells, a population that excluded terminally differentiated effector memory CD45RA+ cells.

This clonotype originated in a man aged 18 to 29 in good health. The sequencing sample was made of naive CD8+ T cells sorted from blood. This sequence joins TRBV7-9 and TRBJ2-7; either TRBD1 or TRBD2 may supply D (5 bases each). The CDR3 coding sequence is TGTGCCAGCAGCTACCCGGGACCTCTCTACGAGCAGTACTTC. Translation: CASSYPGPLYEQYF.